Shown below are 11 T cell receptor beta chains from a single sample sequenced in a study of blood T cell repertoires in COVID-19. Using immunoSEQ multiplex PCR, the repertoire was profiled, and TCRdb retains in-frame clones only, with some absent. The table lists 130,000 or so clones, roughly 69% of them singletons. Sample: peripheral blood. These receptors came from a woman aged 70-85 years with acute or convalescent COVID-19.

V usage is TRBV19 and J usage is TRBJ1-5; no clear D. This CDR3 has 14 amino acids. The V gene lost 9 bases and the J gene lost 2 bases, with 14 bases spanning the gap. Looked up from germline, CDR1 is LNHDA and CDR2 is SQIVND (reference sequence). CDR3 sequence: CASRFQQGNQPQHF. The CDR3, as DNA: TGTGCCAGCCGATTCCAGCAGGGCAATCAGCCCCAGCATTTT.

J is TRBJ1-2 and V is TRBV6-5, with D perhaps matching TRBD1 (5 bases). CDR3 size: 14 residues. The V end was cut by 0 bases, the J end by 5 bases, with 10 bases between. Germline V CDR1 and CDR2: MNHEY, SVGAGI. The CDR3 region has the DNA TGTGCCAGCAGTTACTCATCAGGGAGGTATGGCTACACCTTC. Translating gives CASSYSSGRYGYTF.

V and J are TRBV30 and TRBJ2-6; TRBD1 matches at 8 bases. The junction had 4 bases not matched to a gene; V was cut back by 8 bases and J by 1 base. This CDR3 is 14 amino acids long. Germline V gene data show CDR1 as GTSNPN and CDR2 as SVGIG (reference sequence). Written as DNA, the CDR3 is TGTGCCAGACGACAGGGGTCTGGGGCCAACGTCCTGACTTTC. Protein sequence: CARRQGSGANVLTF.

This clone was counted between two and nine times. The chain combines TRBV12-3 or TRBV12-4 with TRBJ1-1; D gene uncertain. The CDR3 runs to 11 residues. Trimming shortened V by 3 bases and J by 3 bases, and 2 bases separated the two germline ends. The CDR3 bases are TGTGCCAGCAGTTTCGACACTGAAGCTTTCTTT. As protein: CASSFDTEAFF.

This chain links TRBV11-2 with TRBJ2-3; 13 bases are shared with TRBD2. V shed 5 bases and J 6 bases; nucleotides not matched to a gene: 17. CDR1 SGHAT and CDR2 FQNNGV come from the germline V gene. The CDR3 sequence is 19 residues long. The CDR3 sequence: CASSPQTPTSGRPGDTQYF. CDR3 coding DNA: TGTGCCAGCAGCCCACAAACTCCGACTAGCGGGAGGCCGGGTGATACGCAGTATTTT.

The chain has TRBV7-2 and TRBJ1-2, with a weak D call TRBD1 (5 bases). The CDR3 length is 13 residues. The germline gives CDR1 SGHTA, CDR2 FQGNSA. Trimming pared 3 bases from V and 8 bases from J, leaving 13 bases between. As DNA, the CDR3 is TGTGCCAGCAGCTTCCCAGGGAAGGCCGGCTACACCTTC. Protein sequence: CASSFPGKAGYTF.

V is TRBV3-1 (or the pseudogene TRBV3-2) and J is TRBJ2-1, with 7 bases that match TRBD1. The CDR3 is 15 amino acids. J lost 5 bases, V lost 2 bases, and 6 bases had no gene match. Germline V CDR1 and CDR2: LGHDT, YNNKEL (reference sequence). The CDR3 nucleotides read TGTGCCAGCAGCCAAACCGGGACAGAGAACAATGAGCAGTTCTTC. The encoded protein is CASSQTGTENNEQFF.

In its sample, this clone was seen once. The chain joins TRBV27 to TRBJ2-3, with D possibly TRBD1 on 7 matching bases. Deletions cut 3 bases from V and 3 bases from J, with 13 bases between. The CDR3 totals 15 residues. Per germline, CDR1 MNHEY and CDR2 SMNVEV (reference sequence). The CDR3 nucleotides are TGTGCCAGCAGTTTTAGGAGGGGGCGGACAGATACGCAGTATTTT. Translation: CASSFRRGRTDTQYF.

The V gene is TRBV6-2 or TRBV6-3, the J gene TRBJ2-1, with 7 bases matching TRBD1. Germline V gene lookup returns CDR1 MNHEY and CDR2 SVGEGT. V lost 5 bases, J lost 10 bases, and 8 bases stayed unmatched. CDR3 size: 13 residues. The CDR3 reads CASSTGQWQEQFF. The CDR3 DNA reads TGTGCCAGCAGTACGGGACAGTGGCAAGAGCAGTTCTTC.

The CDR3 region has the DNA TGTGCCAGCAGAGGAGGGACCGCCGTTAATGAGCAGTTCTTC. It is translated as CASRGGTAVNEQFF. This chain connects TRBV2 to TRBJ2-1; maybe TRBD2 (6 bases). V was shortened by 6 bases and J by 7 bases, with 16 bases between the two germline ends. The CDR3 covers 14 residues. Germline CDR1 is SNHLY and CDR2 is FYNNEI.

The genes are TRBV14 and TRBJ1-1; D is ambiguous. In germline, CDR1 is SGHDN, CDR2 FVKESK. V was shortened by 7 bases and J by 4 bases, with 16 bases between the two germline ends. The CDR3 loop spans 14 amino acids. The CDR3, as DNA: TGTGCCAGCAAACCCATGTCGGGGAGCACTGAAGCTTTCTTT. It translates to CASKPMSGSTEAFF.